Below are 10 T cell receptor beta chains sequenced from a single sample in a study of T cell changes during pregnancy in multiple sclerosis. The data were produced by immunoSEQ multiplex PCR, yet TCRdb's version contains in-frame clones alone and is incomplete. The repertoire has about 100,000 clones, about 90% of them found once; the top ten carry less than 2%. The material was peripheral blood, obtained after pregnancy. These receptors originate from a female donor with multiple sclerosis, enrolled in a pregnancy study.

The chain links TRBV5-1 to TRBJ2-7, with D perhaps matching TRBD1 (5 bases). The CDR3 is 15 residues long. Germline values: CDR1 SGHRS, CDR2 YFSETQ. The V and J ends lost 3 bases and 0 bases respectively, with 13 bases between them. This CDR3 reads CASSSPDSSSYEQYF. The DNA of the CDR3 is TGCGCCAGCAGCTCGCCCGACAGTTCCTCCTACGAGCAGTACTTC.

The V and J genes are TRBV30 and TRBJ1-5; weak D call: TRBD1 (5 bases). Trimming pared 1 base from V and 4 bases from J, leaving 8 bases between. The CDR3 length is 13 residues. In germline, CDR1 is GTSNPN, CDR2 SVGIG (reference sequence). CDR3 sequence reads: CAWSAGQNQPQHF. The CDR3 DNA follows: TGTGCCTGGAGTGCAGGGCAGAATCAGCCCCAGCATTTT.

The J gene is TRBJ2-1, the V gene TRBV18, with D possibly being TRBD2 (6 bases). The CDR3 spans 15 residues. The germline CDR1 and CDR2 sequences are KGHSH and LQKENI. V shed 3 bases and J shed 0 bases, with 9 bases lying between them. Here the CDR3 reads CASSPLASSYNEQFF. As DNA, the CDR3 is TGTGCCAGCTCACCTCTAGCGAGCTCCTACAATGAGCAGTTCTTC.

The V and J genes are TRBV2 and TRBJ2-1; 9 bases map to TRBD1. This CDR3 spans 15 amino acids. V dropped 6 bases and J dropped 5; count of bases not matched to a gene: 8. Germline V lookup: CDR1 SNHLY, CDR2 FYNNEI. The CDR3 is CASRTDRGGNNEQFF. As DNA, the CDR3 is TGTGCCAGCAGGACGGACAGGGGAGGAAACAATGAGCAGTTCTTC.

V usage is TRBV7-8 and J usage is TRBJ2-7; possible D gene TRBD1, 6 bases. The V gene lost 8 bases and the J gene lost 1 base, with 12 bases spanning the gap. The CDR3 extends over 13 amino acids. CDR1 and CDR2 from the germline V gene are SGHVS and FQNEAQ. In DNA form, the CDR3 reads TGTGCCAGCTCCCCGGACAGTTCCTACGAGCAGTACTTC. Its protein product is CASSPDSSYEQYF.

The CDR3 nucleotides read TGTGCCAGCAGCGCCGCCCTGGGACAGGGGGTGACTGAAGCTTTCTTT. This encodes CASSAALGQGVTEAFF. This rearrangement joins TRBV11-2 to TRBJ1-1; 11 bases map to TRBD1. CDR1 is SGHAT and CDR2 is FQNNGV in the germline V gene. With V trimmed by 5 bases and J by 5 bases, 10 bases remained unmatched. The CDR3 extends over 16 amino acids.

The genes are TRBV6-5 and TRBJ2-1; tentative D call: TRBD1 (5 bases). The CDR3 has 13 amino acids. Trimming cost V 7 bases and J 6 bases, with 13 bases left between them. Germline loops: CDR1 MNHEY, CDR2 SVGAGI. The CDR3 loop reads CASKQGPINEQFF. In nucleotides, the CDR3 is TGTGCCAGCAAGCAGGGCCCAATCAATGAGCAGTTCTTC.

The chain has TRBV11-2 and TRBJ2-3; no definite D call. CDR3 length: 15 residues. With 1 base removed from V and 0 bases from J, the gap between germline ends came to 8 bases. From germline, CDR1 is SGHAT and CDR2 FQNNGV. The CDR3 protein is CASSLAFSSTDTQYF. CDR3 in DNA: TGTGCCAGCAGCTTAGCTTTCTCCAGCACAGATACGCAGTATTTT.

The DNA for the CDR3 is TGTGCCAGCAGTCCTGTCCCGACAGGGAGGTACAATGAGCAGTTCTTC. Its protein product is CASSPVPTGRYNEQFF. The chain combines TRBV5-6 with TRBJ2-1, with D maybe TRBD1 (7 bases). Trimming left V 5 bases short and J 4 bases short, with 19 bases between. Germline V gene lookup returns CDR1 SGHDT and CDR2 YYEEEE. The CDR3 is 16 amino acids. Full variable domain (missing parts from reference TRBV5-6 and TRBJ2-1): DAGVTQSPTHLIKTRGQQVTLRCSPKSGHDTVSWYQQALGQGPQFIFQYYEEEERQRGNFPDRFSGHQFPNYSSELNVNALLLGDSALYLCASSPVPTGRYNEQFFGPGTRLTVL.

The chain couples TRBV5-1 to TRBJ1-4; 10 bases match TRBD1. Germline CDR1 is SGHRS and CDR2 is YFSETQ. There are 17 residues in the CDR3. The V gene end was trimmed by 0 bases and the J gene end by 4 bases; junction bases not matched to a gene: 6. CDR3 region: CASSLVGQGRINEKLFF. In DNA form, the CDR3 reads TGCGCCAGCAGCTTGGTGGGACAGGGGCGAATTAATGAAAAACTGTTTTTT.